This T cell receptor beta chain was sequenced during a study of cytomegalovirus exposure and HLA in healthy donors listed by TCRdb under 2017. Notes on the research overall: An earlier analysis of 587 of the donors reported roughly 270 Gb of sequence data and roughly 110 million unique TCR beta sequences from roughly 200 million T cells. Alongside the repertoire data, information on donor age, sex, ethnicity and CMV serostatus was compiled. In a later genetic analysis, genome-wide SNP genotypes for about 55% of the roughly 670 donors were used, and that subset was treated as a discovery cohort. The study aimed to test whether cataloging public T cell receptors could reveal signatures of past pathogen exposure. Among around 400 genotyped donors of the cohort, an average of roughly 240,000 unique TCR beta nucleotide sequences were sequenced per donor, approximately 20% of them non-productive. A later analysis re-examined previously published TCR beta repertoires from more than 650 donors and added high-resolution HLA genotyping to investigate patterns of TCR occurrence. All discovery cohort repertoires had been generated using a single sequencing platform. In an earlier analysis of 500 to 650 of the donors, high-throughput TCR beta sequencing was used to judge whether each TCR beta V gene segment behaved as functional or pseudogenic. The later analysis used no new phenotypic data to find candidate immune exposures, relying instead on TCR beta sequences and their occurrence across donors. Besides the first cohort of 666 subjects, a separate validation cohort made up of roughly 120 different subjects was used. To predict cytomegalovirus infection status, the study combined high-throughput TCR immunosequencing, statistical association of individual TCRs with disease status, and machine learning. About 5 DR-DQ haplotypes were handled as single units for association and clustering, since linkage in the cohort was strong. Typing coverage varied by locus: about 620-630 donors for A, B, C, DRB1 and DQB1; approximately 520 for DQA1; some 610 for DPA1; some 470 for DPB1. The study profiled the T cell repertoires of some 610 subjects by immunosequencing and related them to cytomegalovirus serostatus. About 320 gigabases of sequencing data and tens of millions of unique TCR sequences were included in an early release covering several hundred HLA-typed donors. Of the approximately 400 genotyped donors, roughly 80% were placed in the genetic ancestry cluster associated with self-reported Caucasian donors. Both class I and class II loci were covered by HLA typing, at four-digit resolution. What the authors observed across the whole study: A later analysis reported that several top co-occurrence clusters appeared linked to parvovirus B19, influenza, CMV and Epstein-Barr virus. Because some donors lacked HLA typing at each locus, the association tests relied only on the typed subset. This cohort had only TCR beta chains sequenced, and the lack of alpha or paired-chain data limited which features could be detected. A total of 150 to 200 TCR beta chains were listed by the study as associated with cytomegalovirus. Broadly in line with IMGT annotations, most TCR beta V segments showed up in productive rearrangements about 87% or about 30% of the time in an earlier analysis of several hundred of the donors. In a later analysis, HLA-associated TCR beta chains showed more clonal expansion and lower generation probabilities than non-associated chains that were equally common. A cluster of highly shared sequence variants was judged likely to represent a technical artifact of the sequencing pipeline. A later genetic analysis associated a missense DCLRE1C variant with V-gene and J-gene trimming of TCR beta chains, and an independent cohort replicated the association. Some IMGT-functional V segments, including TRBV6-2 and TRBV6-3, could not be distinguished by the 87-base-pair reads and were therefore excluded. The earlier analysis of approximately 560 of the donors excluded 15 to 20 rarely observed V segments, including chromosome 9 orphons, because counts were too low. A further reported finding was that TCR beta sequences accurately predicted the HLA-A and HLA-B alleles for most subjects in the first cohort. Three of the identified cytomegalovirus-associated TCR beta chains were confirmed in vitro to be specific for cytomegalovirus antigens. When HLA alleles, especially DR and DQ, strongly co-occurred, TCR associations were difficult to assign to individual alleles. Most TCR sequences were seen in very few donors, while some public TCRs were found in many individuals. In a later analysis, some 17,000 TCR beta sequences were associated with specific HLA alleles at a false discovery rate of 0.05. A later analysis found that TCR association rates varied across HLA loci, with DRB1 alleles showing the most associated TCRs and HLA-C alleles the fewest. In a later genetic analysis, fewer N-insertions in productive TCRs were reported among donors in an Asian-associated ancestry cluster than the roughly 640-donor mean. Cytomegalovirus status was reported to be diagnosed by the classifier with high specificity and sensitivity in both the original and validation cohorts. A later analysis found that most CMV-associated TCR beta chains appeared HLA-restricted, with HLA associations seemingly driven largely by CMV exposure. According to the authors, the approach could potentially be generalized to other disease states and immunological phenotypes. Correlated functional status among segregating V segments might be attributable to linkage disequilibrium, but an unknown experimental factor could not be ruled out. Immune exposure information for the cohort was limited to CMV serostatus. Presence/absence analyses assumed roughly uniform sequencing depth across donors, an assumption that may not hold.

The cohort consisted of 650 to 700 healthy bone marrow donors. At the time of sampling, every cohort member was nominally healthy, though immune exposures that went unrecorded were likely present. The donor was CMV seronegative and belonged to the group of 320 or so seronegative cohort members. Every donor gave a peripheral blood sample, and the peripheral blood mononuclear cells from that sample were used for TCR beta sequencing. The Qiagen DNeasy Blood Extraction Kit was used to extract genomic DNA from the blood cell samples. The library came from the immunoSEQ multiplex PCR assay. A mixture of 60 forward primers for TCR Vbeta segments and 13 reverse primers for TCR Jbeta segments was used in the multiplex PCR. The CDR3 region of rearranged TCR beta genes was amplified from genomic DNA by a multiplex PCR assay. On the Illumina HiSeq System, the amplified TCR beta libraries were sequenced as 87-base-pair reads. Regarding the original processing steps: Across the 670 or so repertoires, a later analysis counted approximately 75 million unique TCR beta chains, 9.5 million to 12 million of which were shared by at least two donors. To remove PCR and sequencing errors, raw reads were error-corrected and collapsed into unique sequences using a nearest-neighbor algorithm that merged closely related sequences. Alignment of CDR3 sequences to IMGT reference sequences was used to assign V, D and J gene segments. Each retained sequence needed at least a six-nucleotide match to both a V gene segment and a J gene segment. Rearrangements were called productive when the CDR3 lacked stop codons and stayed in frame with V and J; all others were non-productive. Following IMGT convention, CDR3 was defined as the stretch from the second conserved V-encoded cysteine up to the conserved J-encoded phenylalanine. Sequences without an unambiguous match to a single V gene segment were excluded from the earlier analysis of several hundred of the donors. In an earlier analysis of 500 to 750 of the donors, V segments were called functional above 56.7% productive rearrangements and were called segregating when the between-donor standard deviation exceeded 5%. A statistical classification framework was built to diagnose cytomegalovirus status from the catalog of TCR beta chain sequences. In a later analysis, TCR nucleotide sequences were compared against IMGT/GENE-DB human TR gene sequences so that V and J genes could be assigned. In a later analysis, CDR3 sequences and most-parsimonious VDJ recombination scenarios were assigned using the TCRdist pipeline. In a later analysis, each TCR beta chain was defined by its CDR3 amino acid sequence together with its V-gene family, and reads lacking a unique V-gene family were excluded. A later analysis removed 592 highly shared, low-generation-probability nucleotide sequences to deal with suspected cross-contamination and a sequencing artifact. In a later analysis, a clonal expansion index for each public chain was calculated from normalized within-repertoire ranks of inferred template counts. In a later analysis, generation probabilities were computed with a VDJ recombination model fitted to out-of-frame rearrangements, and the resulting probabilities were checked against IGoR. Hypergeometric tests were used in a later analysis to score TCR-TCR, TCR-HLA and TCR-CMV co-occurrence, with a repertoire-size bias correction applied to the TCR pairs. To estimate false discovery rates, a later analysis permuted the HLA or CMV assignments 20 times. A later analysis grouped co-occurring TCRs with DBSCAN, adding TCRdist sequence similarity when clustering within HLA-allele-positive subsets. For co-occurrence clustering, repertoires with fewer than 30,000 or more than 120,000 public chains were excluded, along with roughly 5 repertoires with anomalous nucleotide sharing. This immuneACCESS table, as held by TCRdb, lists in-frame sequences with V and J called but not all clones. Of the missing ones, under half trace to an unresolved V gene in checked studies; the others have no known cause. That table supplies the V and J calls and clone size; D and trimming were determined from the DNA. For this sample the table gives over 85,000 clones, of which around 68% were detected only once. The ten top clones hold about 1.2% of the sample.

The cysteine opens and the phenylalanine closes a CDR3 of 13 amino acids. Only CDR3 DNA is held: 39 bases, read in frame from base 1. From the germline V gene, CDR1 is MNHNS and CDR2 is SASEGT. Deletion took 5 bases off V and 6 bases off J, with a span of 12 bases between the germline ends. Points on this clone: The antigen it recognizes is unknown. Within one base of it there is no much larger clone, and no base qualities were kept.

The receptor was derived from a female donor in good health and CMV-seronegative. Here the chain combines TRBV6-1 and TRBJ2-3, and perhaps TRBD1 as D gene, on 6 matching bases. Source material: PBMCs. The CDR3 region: CASSRDTYDTQYF. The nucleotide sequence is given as TGTGCCAGCAGTCGGGACACTTACGATACGCAGTATTTT.